The 12 T cell receptor beta chains in this list originate from one sample, sequenced in a study of naive and memory T cell subsets (dated by TCRdb to about 2017). The library was made by UMI-ligation and nested PCR. TCRdb shows the sequencer as Illumina MiSeq. To cover both TRBC1 and TRBC2, the beta constant-region primer consisted of an equimolar mix of two oligonucleotides. The raw public data were reprocessed by TCRdb itself: fastp quality trimming at Q25, MiXCR clonotype calling, in-frame beta chains only. CDR3 protein sequences are deduplicated, and each keeps its most common genes and DNA. The sample table lists fewer than 7,000 distinct CDR3 sequences, about 6.5% of them with a count of one. Of the sample, around 41% is held by the ten largest clones. Sequences were obtained from effector memory CD8+ T cells from blood. The cell subset or site label, as the study defines it: effector memory, CD45RA- CD27-. These TCRs come from a human donor in good health.

This clonotype turned up a few times. CDR3 sequence (DNA): TGTGCCAGCAGCCAAGATAGGGGGGAGGCGGAGACCCAGTACTTC. It translates to CASSQDRGEAETQYF. V and J are TRBV4-2 and TRBJ2-5; the D gene could be TRBD1 or TRBD2 (6 bases each). The CDR3 is 15 residues long. Trimming cost V 0 bases and J 5 bases, with 13 bases left between them. Per germline, CDR1 LGHNA and CDR2 YNFKEQ.

In this sample, this clonotype turned up many times. The rearrangement uses TRBV4-2 and TRBJ2-1; D may be TRBD2 (5 bases). V gave up 0 bases and J gave up 7 bases, with 7 bases separating them. The CDR3 has 13 residues. CDR1 LGHNA and CDR2 YNFKEQ come from the germline V gene. The CDR3 sequence is CASSQEPGNEQFF. Here the CDR3 DNA reads TGTGCCAGCAGCCAAGAACCGGGGAATGAGCAGTTCTTC.

This clonotype was picked up many times. J is TRBJ2-3 and V is TRBV20-1, with D perhaps TRBD2 (6 bases). V dropped 2 bases and J dropped 2 bases, with 26 bases sitting between them. In germline, CDR1 is DFQATT, CDR2 SNEGSKA (reference sequence). The CDR3 length is 19 residues. The CDR3 is CSARSSDRDWGFFTDTQYF. CDR3 nucleotide sequence: TGCAGTGCTAGATCGTCAGACCGGGACTGGGGTTTCTTCACAGATACGCAGTATTTT.

The table lists this clonotype with many counts. The chain employs TRBV6-2 or TRBV6-3 and TRBJ2-7; D call uncertain. Trimming took 2 bases from V and 3 from J, leaving 11 bases between them. The CDR3 spans 14 residues. Germline V gene lookup returns CDR1 MNHEY and CDR2 SVGEGT. CDR3 bases: TGTGCCAGCAGTTACCAGGACGGAATCTACGAGCAGTACTTC. Its protein product is CASSYQDGIYEQYF.

This clonotype was seen only a few times. The rearrangement joins TRBV21-1 to TRBJ1-2. TRBV21-1 is flagged as a pseudogene. The CDR3 has 12 residues. The CDR3 loop is CASSKGGYGYTF. CDR3 sequence (DNA): TGTGCCAGCAGCAAAGGGGGCTATGGCTACACCTTC.

The chain has TRBV6-1 and TRBJ1-5; possibly TRBD1 for D (5 bases). The CDR3 spans 15 residues. Germline CDR1 MNHNS, CDR2 SASEGT. V gave up 4 bases and J gave up 1 base, with 11 bases separating them. This chain's CDR3 is CASSGDSGSNQPQHF. CDR3 coding DNA: TGTGCCAGCAGTGGCGACAGTGGGAGCAATCAGCCCCAGCATTTT.

As regards this clonotype: A clone one base away is much larger, so this may be a read error. This chain links TRBV27 with TRBJ1-5; 9 nucleotides align to TRBD1. Germline V lookup: CDR1 MNHEY, CDR2 SMNVEV (reference sequence). This CDR3 comprises 14 residues. This CDR3 is CDSSLNRGHQPQHF. The CDR3 nucleotides are TGTGACAGCAGTTTAAACAGGGGGCATCAGCCCCAGCATTTT.

J is TRBJ2-6 and V is TRBV12-3 or TRBV12-4; D is possibly TRBD1 (6 bases). Trimming took 10 bases from V and 4 from J, leaving 14 bases between them. This CDR3 has 14 residues. For the CDR3, the DNA is TGTGCCACGGATACAGGGTCCGGGGCCAACGTCCTGACTTTC. Protein sequence: CATDTGSGANVLTF.

This clonotype was observed many times. The genes are TRBV4-2 and TRBJ2-3; 8 nucleotides agree with TRBD2. The V gene end was trimmed by 5 bases and the J gene end by 6 bases; junction bases not matched to a gene: 10. CDR3 length: 15 residues. Germline CDR1 LGHNA, CDR2 YNFKEQ. CDR3 region: CASSMGRGESDTQYF. The CDR3 nucleotides read TGTGCCAGCAGCATGGGGCGGGGGGAATCGGATACGCAGTATTTT.

This clonotype was seen many times. The rearrangement links TRBV6-4 to TRBJ2-1, with no clear D. V was pared by 5 bases and J by 0 bases, with 5 bases between. This CDR3 is built from 13 residues. The germline V gene has CDR1 MRHNA and CDR2 SNTAGT. DNA of the CDR3: TGTGCCAGCAGTCCTAGCTCCTACAATGAGCAGTTCTTC. It codes for CASSPSSYNEQFF.

The chain couples TRBV14 to TRBJ2-1; weak D call: TRBD2 (5 bases). The CDR3 is 16 residues long. The V end was cut by 0 bases, the J end by 0 bases, with 9 bases between. The germline V gene encodes CDR1 SGHDN and CDR2 FVKESK. The CDR3 loop reads CASSQESGDSYNEQFF. CDR3 nucleotide sequence: TGTGCCAGCAGCCAAGAAAGCGGAGACTCCTACAATGAGCAGTTCTTC. The complete variable domain, with remaining parts taken from reference TRBV14 and TRBJ2-1, reads EAGVTQFPSHSVIEKGQTVTLRCDPISGHDNLYWYRRVMGKEIKFLLHFVKESKQDESGMPNNRFLAERTGGTYSTLKVQPAELEDSGVYFCASSQESGDSYNEQFFGPGTRLTVL.

This clonotype was seen only a few times. This chain links TRBV2 with TRBJ2-1; 10 bases fit TRBD1. The germline V gene has CDR1 SNHLY and CDR2 FYNNEI. The V gene end was trimmed by 11 bases and the J gene end by 11 bases; junction bases not matched to a gene: 9. This CDR3 contains 12 residues. Here the CDR3 reads CAVPGTGVKQFF. The CDR3 coding sequence is TGTGCCGTTCCCGGGACAGGGGTTAAGCAGTTCTTC. Full variable domain (missing parts from reference TRBV2 and TRBJ2-1): EPEVTQTPSHQVTQMGQEVILRCVPISNHLYFYWYRQILGQKVEFLVSFYNNEISEKSEIFDDQFSVERPDGSNFTLKIRSTKLEDSAMYFCAVPGTGVKQFFGPGTRLTVL.